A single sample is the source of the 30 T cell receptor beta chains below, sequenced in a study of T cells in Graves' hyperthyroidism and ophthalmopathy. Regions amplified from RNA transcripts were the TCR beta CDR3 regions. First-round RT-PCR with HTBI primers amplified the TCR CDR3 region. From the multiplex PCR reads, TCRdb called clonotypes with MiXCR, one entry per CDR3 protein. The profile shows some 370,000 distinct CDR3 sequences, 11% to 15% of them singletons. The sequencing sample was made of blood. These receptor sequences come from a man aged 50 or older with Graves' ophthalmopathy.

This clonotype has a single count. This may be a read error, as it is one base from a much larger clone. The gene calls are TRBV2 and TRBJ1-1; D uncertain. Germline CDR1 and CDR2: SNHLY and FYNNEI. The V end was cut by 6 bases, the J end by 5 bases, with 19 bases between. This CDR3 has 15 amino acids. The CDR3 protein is CASRSDTLSKTEAFF. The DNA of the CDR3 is TGTGCCAGCAGATCCGACACGTTATCGAAAACTGAAGCTTTCTTT.

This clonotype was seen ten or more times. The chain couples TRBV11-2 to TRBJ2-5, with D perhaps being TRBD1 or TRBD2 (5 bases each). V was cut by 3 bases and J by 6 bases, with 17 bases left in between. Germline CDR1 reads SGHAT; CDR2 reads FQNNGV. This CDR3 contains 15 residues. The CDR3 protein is CASSLGTSLRKTQYF. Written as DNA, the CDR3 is TGTGCCAGCAGCTTGGGGACCTCTCTGCGGAAGACCCAGTACTTC.

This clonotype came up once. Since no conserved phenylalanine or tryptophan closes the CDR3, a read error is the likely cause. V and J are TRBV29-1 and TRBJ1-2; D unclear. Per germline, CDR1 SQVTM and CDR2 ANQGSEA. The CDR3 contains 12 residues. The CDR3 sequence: CSVEGRGYGYTL. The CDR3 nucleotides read TGCAGCGTCGAAGGGCGCGGCTATGGCTACACCCTC.

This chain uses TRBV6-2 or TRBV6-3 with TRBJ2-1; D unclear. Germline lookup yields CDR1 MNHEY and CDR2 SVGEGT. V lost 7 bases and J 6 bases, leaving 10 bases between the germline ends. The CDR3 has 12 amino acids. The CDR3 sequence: CASTGRRNEQFF. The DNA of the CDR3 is TGTGCCAGCACGGGTCGTCGCAATGAGCAGTTCTTC.

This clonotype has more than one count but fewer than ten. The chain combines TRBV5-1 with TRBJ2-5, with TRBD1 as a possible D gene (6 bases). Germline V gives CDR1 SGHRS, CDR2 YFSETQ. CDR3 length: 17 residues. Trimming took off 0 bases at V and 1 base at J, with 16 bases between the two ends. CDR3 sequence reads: CASSLVAGASLQETQYF. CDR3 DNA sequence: TGCGCCAGCAGCTTGGTAGCAGGGGCATCTCTCCAAGAGACCCAGTACTTC.

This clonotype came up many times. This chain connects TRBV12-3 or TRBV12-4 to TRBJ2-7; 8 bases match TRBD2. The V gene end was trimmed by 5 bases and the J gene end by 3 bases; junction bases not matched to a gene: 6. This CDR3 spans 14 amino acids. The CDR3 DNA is TGTGCCAGCAGTAAACTAGCGGAAATCTACGAGCAGTACTTC. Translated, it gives CASSKLAEIYEQYF.

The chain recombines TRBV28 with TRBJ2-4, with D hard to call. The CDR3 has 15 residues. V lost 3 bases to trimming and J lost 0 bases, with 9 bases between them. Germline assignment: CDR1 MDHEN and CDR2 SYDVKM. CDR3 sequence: CASSFSVGAKNIQYF. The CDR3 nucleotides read TGTGCCAGCAGTTTCTCAGTGGGAGCCAAAAACATTCAGTACTTC.

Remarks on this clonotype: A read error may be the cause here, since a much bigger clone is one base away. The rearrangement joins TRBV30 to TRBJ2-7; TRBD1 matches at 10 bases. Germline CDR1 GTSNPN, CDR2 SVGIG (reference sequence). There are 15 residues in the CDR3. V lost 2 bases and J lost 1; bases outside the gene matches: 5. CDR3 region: CAWSPWTGGSYEQYF. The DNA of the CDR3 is TGTGCCTGGAGTCCGTGGACAGGGGGTTCCTACGAGCAGTACTTC. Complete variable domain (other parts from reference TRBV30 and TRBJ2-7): SQTIHQWPATLVQPVGSPLSLECTVEGTSNPNLYWYRQAAGRGLQLLFYSVGIGQISSEVPQNLSASRPQDRQFILSSKKLLLSDSGFYLCAWSPWTGGSYEQYFGPGTRLTVT.

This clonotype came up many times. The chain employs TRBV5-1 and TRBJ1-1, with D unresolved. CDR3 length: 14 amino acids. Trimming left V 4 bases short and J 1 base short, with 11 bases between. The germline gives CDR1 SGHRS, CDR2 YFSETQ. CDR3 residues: CASSRFGENTEAFF. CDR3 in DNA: TGCGCCAGCAGCCGGTTTGGGGAGAACACTGAAGCTTTCTTT.

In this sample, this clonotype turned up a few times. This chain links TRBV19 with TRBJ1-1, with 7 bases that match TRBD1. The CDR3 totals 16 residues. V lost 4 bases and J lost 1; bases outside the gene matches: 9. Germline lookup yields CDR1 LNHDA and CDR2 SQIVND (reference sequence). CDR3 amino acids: CASSNLDRATNTEAFF. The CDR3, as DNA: TGTGCCAGTAGTAACCTCGACAGGGCAACGAACACTGAAGCTTTCTTT.

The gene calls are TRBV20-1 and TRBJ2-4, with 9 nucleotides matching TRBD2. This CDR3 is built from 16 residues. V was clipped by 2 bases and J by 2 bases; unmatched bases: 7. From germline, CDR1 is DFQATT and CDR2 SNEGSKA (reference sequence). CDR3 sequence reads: CSARTGGRATKNIQYF. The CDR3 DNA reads TGCAGTGCTAGAACGGGCGGGAGGGCGACCAAAAACATTCAGTACTTC.

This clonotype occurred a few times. The CDR3 sequence: CSVSVLAGGHQETQYF. The DNA for the CDR3 is TGCAGTGTTTCCGTACTAGCGGGCGGACACCAAGAGACCCAGTACTTC. The V call is TRBV20-1, the J call TRBJ2-5, with 9 bases identical to TRBD2. Germline V CDR1 and CDR2: DFQATT, SNEGSKA (reference sequence). The CDR3 extends over 16 amino acids. V shed 7 bases and J 0 bases; nucleotides not matched to a gene: 12.

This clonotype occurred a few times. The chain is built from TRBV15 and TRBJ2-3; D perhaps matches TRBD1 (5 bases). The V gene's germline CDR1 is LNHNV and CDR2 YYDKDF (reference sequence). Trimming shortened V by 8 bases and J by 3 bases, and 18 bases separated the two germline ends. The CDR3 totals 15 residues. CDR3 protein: CATAARAGQTDTQYF. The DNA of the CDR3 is TGTGCCACCGCCGCCCGGGCAGGGCAGACAGATACGCAGTATTTT.

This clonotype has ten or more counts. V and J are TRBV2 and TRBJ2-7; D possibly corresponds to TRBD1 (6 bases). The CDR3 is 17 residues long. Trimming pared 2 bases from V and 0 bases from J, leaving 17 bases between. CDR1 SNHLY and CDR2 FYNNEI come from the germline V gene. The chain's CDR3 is CASSERLQGHSSYEQYF. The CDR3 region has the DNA TGTGCCAGCAGTGAACGACTTCAGGGACATAGCTCCTACGAGCAGTACTTC.

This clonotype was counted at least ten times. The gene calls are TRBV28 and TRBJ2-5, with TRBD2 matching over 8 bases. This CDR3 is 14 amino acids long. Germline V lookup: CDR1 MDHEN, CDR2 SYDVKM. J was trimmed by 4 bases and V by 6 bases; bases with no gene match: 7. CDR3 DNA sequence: TGTGCCAGCAGCTCCGGGGGGGGCTCAGAGACCCAGTACTTC. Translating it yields CASSSGGGSETQYF.

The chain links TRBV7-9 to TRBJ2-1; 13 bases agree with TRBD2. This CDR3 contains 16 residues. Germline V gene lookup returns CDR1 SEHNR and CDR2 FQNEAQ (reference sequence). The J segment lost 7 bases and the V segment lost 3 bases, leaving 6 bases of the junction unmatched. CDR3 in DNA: TGTGCCAGCAGCTTCGTTGGACTAGCGGGAGATAATGAGCAGTTCTTC. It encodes CASSFVGLAGDNEQFF.

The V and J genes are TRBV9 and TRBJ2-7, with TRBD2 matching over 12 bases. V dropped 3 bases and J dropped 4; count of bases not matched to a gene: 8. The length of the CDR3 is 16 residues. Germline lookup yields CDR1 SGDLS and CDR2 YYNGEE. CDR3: CASSAVPGLAGYEQYF. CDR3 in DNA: TGTGCCAGCAGCGCCGTTCCGGGACTAGCGGGTTACGAGCAGTACTTC. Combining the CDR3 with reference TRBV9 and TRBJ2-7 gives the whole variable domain DSGVTQTPKHLITATGQRVTLRCSPRSGDLSVYWYQQSLDQGLQFLIQYYNGEERAKGNILERFSAQQFPDLHSELNLSSLELGDSALYFCASSAVPGLAGYEQYFGPGTRLTVT.

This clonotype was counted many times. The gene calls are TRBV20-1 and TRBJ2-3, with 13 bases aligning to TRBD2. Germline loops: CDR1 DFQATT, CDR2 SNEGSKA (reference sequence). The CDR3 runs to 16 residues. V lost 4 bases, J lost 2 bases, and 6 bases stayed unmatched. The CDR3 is CSANLGLAGNTDTQYF. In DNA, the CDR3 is TGCAGTGCTAACCTGGGACTAGCGGGGAACACAGATACGCAGTATTTT.

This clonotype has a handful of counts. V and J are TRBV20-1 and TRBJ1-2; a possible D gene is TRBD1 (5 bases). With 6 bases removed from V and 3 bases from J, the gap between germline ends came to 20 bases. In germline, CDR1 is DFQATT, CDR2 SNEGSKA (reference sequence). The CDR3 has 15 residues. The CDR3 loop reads CSAGPHVGSDYGYTF. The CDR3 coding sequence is TGCAGTGCGGGACCTCACGTGGGGAGTGACTATGGCTACACCTTC.

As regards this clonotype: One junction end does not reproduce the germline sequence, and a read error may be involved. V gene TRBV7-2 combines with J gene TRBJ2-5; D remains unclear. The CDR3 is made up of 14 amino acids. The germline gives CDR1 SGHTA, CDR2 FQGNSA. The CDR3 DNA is TGTGTCAGCAGCTTACGTTGGGGTGAAGAGACCCAGTACTTC. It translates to CVSSLRWGEETQYF.

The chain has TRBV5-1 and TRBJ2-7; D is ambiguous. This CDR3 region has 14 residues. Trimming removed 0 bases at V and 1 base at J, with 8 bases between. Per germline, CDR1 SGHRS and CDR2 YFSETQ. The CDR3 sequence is CASSLVGASYEQYV. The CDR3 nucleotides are TGCGCCAGCAGCTTGGTTGGAGCATCCTACGAGCAGTACGTC.

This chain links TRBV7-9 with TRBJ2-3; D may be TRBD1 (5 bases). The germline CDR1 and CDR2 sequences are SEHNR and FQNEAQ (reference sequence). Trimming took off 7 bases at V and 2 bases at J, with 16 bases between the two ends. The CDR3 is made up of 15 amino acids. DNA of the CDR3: TGTGCCAGCAAGAAAGGTGGGGCTTACACAGATACGCAGTATTTT. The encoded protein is CASKKGGAYTDTQYF.

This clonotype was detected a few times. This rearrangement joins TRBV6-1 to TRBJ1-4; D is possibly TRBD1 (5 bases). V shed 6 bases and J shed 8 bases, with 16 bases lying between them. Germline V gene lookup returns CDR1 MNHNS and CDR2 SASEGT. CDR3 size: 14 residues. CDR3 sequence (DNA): TGTGCCAGCAGAAGCGGGGGATTGGAAGAAAAACTGTTTTTT. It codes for CASRSGGLEEKLFF.

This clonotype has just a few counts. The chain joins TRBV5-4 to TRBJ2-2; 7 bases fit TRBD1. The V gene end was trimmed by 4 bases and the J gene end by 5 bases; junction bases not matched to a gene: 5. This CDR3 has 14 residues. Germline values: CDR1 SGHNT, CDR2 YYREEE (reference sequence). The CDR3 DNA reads TGTGCCAGCAGCGCAGGGGGAAAGACCGGGGAGCTGTTTTTT. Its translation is CASSAGGKTGELFF.

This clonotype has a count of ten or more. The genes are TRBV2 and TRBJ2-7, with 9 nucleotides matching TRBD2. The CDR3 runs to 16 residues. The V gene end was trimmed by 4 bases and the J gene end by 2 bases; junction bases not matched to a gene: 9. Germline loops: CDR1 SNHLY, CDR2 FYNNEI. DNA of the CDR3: TGTGCCAGCAGTGGGGGCCTAGCGGGAACCCCCTACGAGCAGTACTTC. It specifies CASSGGLAGTPYEQYF. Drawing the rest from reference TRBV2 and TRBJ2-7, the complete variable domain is EPEVTQTPSHQVTQMGQEVILRCVPISNHLYFYWYRQILGQKVEFLVSFYNNEISEKSEIFDDQFSVERPDGSNFTLKIRSTKLEDSAMYFCASSGGLAGTPYEQYFGPGTRLTVT.

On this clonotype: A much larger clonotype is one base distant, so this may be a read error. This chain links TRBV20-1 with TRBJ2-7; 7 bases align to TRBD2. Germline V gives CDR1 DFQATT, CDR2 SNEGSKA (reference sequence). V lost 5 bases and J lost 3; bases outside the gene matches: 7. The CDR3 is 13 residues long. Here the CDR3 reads CSAGGRTIYEQYF. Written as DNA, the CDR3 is TGCAGTGCTGGCGGGAGAACTATCTACGAGCAGTACTTC.

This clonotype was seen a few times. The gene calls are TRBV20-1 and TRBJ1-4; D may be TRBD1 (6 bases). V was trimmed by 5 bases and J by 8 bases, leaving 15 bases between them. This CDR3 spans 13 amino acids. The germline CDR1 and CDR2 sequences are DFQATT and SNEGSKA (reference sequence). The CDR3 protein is CSAFKTGREKLFF. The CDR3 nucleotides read TGCAGTGCTTTCAAAACAGGGCGGGAAAAACTGTTTTTT.

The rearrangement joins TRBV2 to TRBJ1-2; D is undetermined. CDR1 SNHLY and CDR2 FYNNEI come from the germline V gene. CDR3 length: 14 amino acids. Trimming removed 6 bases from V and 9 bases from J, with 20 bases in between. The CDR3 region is CASRPDPDLRSYTF. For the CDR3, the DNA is TGTGCCAGCAGGCCTGATCCAGACCTCAGGAGCTACACCTTC.

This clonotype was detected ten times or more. This CDR3 reads CAISVGQGNTYEQYF. The DNA of the CDR3 is TGTGCCATCAGTGTGGGACAGGGAAACACCTACGAGCAGTACTTC. The chain employs TRBV10-3 and TRBJ2-7, with 9 nucleotides matching TRBD1. From germline, CDR1 is ENHRY and CDR2 SYGVKD. Trimming at V came to 4 bases and at J to 2 bases, leaving 6 bases not matched to a gene. There are 15 residues in the CDR3.

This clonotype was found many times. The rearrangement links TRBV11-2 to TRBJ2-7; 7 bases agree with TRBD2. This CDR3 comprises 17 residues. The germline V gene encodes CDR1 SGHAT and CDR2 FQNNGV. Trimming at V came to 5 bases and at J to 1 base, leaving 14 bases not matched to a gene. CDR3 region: CASSPKRGLAASYEQYF. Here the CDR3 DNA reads TGTGCCAGCAGCCCCAAGAGGGGCCTAGCGGCGTCCTACGAGCAGTACTTC.